Sequencing of this TCR beta chain was carried out in a study of T cell responses to AZD1222 COVID-19 vaccine. The ends were cut back, 3 bases at V and 5 bases at J, with 13 bases in the middle. This CDR3 is 14 amino acids long. Germline CDR1 reads SEHNR; CDR2 reads FQNEAQ (reference sequence). Only in-frame clones appear in the TCRdb table, and some are missing; sequencing was by immunoSEQ multiplex PCR. The table records fewer than 140,000 clones, 85% to 90% of them present only once. The sequencing used peripheral blood, collected on day 0 of AZD1222 vaccination. This clonotype was sampled from an adult in good health. This chain connects TRBV7-9 to TRBJ2-5, with D perhaps matching TRBD1 (6 bases). DNA for the CDR3: TGTGCCAGCAGCTTCCAGGGGTCGAGGGAGACCCAGTACTTC. Its translation is CASSFQGSRETQYF.